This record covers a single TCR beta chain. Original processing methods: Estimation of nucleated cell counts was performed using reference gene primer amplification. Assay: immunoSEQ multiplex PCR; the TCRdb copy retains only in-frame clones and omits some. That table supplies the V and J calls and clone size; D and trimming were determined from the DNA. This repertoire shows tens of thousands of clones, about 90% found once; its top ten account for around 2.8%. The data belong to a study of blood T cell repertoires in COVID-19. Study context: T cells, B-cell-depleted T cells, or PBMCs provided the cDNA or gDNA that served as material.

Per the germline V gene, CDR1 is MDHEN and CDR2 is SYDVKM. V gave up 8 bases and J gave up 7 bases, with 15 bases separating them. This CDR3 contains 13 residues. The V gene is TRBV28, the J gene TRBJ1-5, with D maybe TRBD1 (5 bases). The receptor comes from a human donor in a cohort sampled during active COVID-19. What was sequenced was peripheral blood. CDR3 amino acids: CASLTGVEQPQHF. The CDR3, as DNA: TGTGCCAGCCTTACGGGGGTTGAACAGCCCCAGCATTTT.